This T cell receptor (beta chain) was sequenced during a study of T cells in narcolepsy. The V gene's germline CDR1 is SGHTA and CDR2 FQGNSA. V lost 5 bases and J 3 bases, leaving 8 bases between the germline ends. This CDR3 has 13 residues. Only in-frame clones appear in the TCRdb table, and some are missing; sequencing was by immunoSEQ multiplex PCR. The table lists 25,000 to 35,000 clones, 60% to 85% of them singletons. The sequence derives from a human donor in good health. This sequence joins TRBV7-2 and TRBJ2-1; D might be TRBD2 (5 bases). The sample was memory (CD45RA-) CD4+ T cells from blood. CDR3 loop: CASSTTSYNEQFF. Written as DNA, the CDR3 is TGTGCCAGCAGCACAACTAGCTACAATGAGCAGTTCTTC.